This T cell receptor beta chain was recorded in a study of T cells in tumors and immune-related adverse events. Germline values: CDR1 SGHRS, CDR2 YFSETQ. The CDR3 is 11 residues long. Trimming cost V 7 bases and J 2 bases, with 5 bases left between them. The table came from immunoSEQ multiplex PCR; TCRdb's copy has only in-frame clones and leaves some out. This table has 7,900 or so clones, around 94% appearing once. The specimen comprised lymph node tissue, sampled from a patient treated with anti-PD-1 therapy. J is TRBJ2-3 and V is TRBV5-1, with no clear D. This clonotype was obtained from a female donor with metastatic renal cell carcinoma. The CDR3 DNA is TGCGCCAGCCAGAACACAGATACGCAGTATTTT. This translates into CASQNTDTQYF.